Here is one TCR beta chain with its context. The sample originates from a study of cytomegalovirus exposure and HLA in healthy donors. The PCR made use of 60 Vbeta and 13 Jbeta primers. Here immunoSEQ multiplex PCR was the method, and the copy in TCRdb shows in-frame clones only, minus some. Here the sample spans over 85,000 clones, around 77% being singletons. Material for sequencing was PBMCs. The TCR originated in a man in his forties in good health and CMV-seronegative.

This CDR3 reads CASRRDRAIYEQYF. DNA of the CDR3: TGTGCCAGCAGACGGGACAGGGCCATATACGAGCAGTACTTC. The rearrangement links TRBV5-4 to TRBJ2-7; TRBD1 agrees at 9 bases. This CDR3 contains 14 residues. V was pared by 5 bases and J by 4 bases, with 7 bases of the junction left unmatched. The V gene's germline CDR1 is SGHNT and CDR2 YYREEE (reference sequence).